This T cell receptor (beta chain) was identified during a study of T cell responses to AZD1222 COVID-19 vaccine. The germline gives CDR1 LGHDT, CDR2 YNNKEL (reference sequence). The CDR3 loop spans 19 amino acids. V was shortened by 0 bases and J by 0 bases, with 18 bases between the two germline ends. Libraries were prepared by immunoSEQ multiplex PCR; TCRdb keeps only in-frame clonotypes and omits some of them. Here the sample spans some 120,000 clones, about nine tenths being singletons. This chain joins TRBV3-1 (or the pseudogene TRBV3-2) and TRBJ1-5, with a possible D match to TRBD1 (5 bases). The specimen was peripheral blood, collected on day 0 of MenACWY control vaccination. This receptor was obtained from an adult in good health. CDR3 sequence: CASSQDGWRGPYSNQPQHF. The CDR3 coding sequence is TGTGCCAGCAGCCAAGATGGTTGGCGGGGACCTTATAGCAATCAGCCCCAGCATTTT.